The T cell receptor (beta chain) described here comes from a study of blood T cell repertoires in COVID-19. Study-wide background: COVID-19 samples collected from the United States, Italy and Spain covered acute and convalescent phases. The analysed material was cDNA or gDNA that came from T cells, B-cell-depleted T cells, or PBMCs.

Followed over time, Seattle patients had been enrolled while infection was active. The method was immunoSEQ multiplex PCR; TCRdb's version includes in-frame clones alone and lacks a portion of them. This sample yields 150,000 to 200,000 clones, of which 75% to 85% are seen a single time; approximately 12% belongs to the top ten. This sequence was found in a woman of 80 years or more with COVID-19, enrolled during active disease. What was sequenced was peripheral blood.

The CDR3 DNA follows: TGCGCCAGCAGCTCTACAGGCCAGCTGGTTTATGGCTACACCTTC. This sequence encodes CASSSTGQLVYGYTF. The rearrangement uses TRBV4-1 and TRBJ1-2, with a tentative D call TRBD1 (5 bases). The CDR3 loop spans 15 amino acids. V lost 5 bases and J 5 bases, leaving 18 bases between the germline ends. CDR1 is MGHRA and CDR2 is YSYEKL in the germline V gene.